One T cell receptor (beta chain) is described in this entry. No antigen is known for it. Assay: immunoSEQ multiplex PCR; the TCRdb copy retains only in-frame clones and omits some. The table has 80,000 to 130,000 clones, about 86% seen once. This sample stems from a study of T cell responses to AZD1222 COVID-19 vaccine. Study observations and caveats: Reports indicate that nearly half of spike-specific TCRs are directed at unmutated variant regions. All repertoire sampling was performed exclusively after the peak T cell response. Donors were largely white British and mainly female; clonal diversity was possibly underestimated.

This CDR3 comprises 13 residues. V lost 0 bases and J 6 bases, leaving 9 bases between the germline ends. The germline gives CDR1 SGDLS, CDR2 YYNGEE. Here the sequenced sample was peripheral blood, taken on day 0 of AZD1222 vaccination. The chain employs TRBV9 and TRBJ1-2; no clear D gene. The sequence derives from an adult in good health. The CDR3 loop is CASSVVLGNGYTF. CDR3 DNA sequence: TGTGCCAGCAGCGTAGTATTAGGGAATGGCTACACCTTC.